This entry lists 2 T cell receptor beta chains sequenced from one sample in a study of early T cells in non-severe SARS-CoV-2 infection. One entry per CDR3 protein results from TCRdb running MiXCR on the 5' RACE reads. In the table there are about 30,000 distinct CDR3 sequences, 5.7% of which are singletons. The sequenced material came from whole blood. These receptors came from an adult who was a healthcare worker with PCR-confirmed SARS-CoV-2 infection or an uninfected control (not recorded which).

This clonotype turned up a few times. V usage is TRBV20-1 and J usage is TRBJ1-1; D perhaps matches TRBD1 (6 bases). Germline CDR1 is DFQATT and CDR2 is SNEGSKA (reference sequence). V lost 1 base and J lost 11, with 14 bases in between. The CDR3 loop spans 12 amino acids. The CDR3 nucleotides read TGCAGTGCTAGAGTTCGGGGGCTAGTTGCTTTCTTT. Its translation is CSARVRGLVAFF.

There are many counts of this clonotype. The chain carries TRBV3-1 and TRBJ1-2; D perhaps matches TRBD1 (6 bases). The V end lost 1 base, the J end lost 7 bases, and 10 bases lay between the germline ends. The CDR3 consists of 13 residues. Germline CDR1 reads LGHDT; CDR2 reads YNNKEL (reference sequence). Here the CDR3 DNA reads TGTGCCAGCAGCCAAGCAGGGGTAGGTGGCTACACCTTC. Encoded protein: CASSQAGVGGYTF.